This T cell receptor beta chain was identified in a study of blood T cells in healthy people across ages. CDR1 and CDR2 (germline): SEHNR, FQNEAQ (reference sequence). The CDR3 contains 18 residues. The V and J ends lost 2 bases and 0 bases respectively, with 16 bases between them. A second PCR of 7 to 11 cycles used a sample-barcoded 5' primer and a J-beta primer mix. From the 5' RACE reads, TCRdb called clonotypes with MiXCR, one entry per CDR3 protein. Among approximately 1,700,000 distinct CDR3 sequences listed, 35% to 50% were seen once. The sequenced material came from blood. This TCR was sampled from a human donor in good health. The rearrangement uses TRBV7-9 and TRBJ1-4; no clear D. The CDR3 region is CASSLRMVVHTTNEKLFF. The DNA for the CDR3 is TGTGCCAGCAGCTTAAGGATGGTCGTACACACAACTAATGAAAAACTGTTTTTT.